The clone carrying this T cell receptor (beta chain) was counted many times. Its antigen is undetermined. Cyclophosphamide on days +3 and +4 followed busulfan-fludarabine conditioning and a marrow graft. The V and J ends lost 4 bases and 6 bases, in that order; junction bases with no gene match: 11. The germline V gene encodes CDR1 LGHNA and CDR2 YSLEER. The CDR3 consists of 15 residues. These data come from a study of T cells after posttransplantation cyclophosphamide. Study-level findings and limits: TRB clonality was highly associated with recipient CMV seropositivity and reactivation. Donor CD8+ memory clones often dominated recipient blood repertoires at later times. TRB overlap between skin or GI tissue T cells and blood was limited.

Assay: immunoSEQ multiplex PCR; the TCRdb copy retains only in-frame clones and omits some. This repertoire holds approximately 7,300 clones, and none appear only once. The TCR was taken from a female patient aged 45-60 years who received an allogeneic stem cell transplant from an unrelated donor, was CMV-positive, and had acute GVHD only. Some T cells may be supplied by the graft donor. The J gene is TRBJ1-2, the V gene TRBV4-3; 7 nucleotides align to TRBD1. The material was PBMCs, obtained after allogeneic stem cell transplant with posttransplant cyclophosphamide. The CDR3 DNA reads as TGCGCCAGCAGCCCGTTCCCCGGGACAGCGCATGGCTACACCTTC. As protein: CASSPFPGTAHGYTF.